This is a list of T cell receptor beta chains from one sample in a study of cytomegalovirus exposure and HLA in healthy donors. Repertoires were generated with immunoSEQ multiplex PCR, while TCRdb's copy carries only in-frame clones and drops some. The sample lists roughly 200,000 clones; about 78% were seen once. The material sequenced was PBMCs. Receptors were obtained from a man in his sixties in good health and CMV-seronegative. CDR3s include the opening cysteine and the closing phenylalanine or tryptophan. A D gene is named only where the DNA matches it firmly. Expanded clones are given a class, and other clones once, few, many or no size at all.

CDR3 DNA: TGTGCCAGCAGTTGGGTGGCAGGTCCATCGGGGAATGAGCAGTTCTTC
CDR3 protein: CASSWVAGPSGNEQFF
D gene: -
V gene: TRBV27
clone size: -
J gene: TRBJ2-1

CDR3 DNA: TGCGCCAGCAGCCAACCGGCCCTAGCGGGATTTACAGATACGCAGTATTTT
CDR3 protein: CASSQPALAGFTDTQYF
D gene: TRBD2
V gene: TRBV5-1
clone size: -
J gene: TRBJ2-3

CDR3 DNA: TGTGCCACCAGCACCAGGGGTAGCAATCAGCCCCAGCATTTT
CDR3 protein: CATSTRGSNQPQHF
D gene: -
V gene: TRBV15
clone size: -
J gene: TRBJ1-5

CDR3 DNA: TGCAGCGTTGAAATCCCCCTGGGAGACCCCGGGGTGGAGCAGTACTTC
CDR3 protein: CSVEIPLGDPGVEQYF
D gene: -
V gene: TRBV29-1
clone size: -
J gene: TRBJ2-7

CDR3 DNA: TGTGCCAGCAGCTTACGGCCTATCGGGACAGCAGGGCCTTACGAGCAGTACTTC
CDR3 protein: CASSLRPIGTAGPYEQYF
D gene: TRBD1
V gene: TRBV14
clone size: -
J gene: TRBJ2-7

CDR3 DNA: TGTGCCATCAGTGCGACAGGGACTAATGAAAAACTGTTTTTT
CDR3 protein: CAISATGTNEKLFF
D gene: TRBD1
V gene: TRBV10-3
clone size: -
J gene: TRBJ1-4

CDR3 DNA: TGTGCCAGCAGTGGACAGGGGGCTAGCGCGGCCAATGAGCAGTTCTTC
CDR3 protein: CASSGQGASAANEQFF
D gene: TRBD1
V gene: TRBV6-1
clone size: -
J gene: TRBJ2-1

CDR3 DNA: TGTGCCAGCAGCACACTAGCGTCGGGGGGAGAGACCCAGTACTTC
CDR3 protein: CASSTLASGGETQYF
D gene: TRBD2
V gene: TRBV27
clone size: -
J gene: TRBJ2-5

CDR3 DNA: TGTGCCATCAGTGAGTCGACAGTCTTTAATCAGCCCCGGCATTTT
CDR3 protein: CAISESTVFNQPRHF
D gene: -
V gene: TRBV10-3
clone size: -
J gene: TRBJ1-5

CDR3 DNA: TGTGCCAGCAGTTTGACAGGGGCGCGGGGCTACCCCTTC
CDR3 protein: CASSLTGARGYPF
D gene: TRBD1
V gene: TRBV6-5
clone size: -
J gene: TRBJ1-2

CDR3 DNA: TGTGCCAGCTCACCGGGAGGGGGGGGCAATCAGCCCCAGAATTTT
CDR3 protein: CASSPGGGGNQPQNF
D gene: -
V gene: TRBV18
clone size: -
J gene: TRBJ1-5

CDR3 DNA: TGTGCCAGCAGCATCGGACATATGGAGAACTATGGCTACCCCTTC
CDR3 protein: CASSIGHMENYGYPF
D gene: -
V gene: TRBV5-6
clone size: once
J gene: TRBJ1-2

CDR3 DNA: TGTGCCAGCAGCCAAACAGGACCTTATGGAAACACCATATATTTT
CDR3 protein: CASSQTGPYGNTIYF
D gene: -
V gene: TRBV5-4
clone size: -
J gene: TRBJ1-3

CDR3 DNA: TGTGCCAGCTCGAGGGTGGCTAATGAAAAACTGTTTTTT
CDR3 protein: CASSRVANEKLFF
D gene: -
V gene: TRBV6-1
clone size: few
J gene: TRBJ1-4

CDR3 DNA: TGTGCCAGCAATACGGATGTAACTAGCGGGAGGTCCGGCACCGGGGAGCTGTTTTTT
CDR3 protein: CASNTDVTSGRSGTGELFF
D gene: -
V gene: TRBV21-1
clone size: few
J gene: TRBJ2-2

CDR3 DNA: TGTGCCAGCAGTTATGGGCTCCCGAGTGAAAAACTGTTTTTT
CDR3 protein: CASSYGLPSEKLFF
D gene: -
V gene: TRBV6-5
clone size: -
J gene: TRBJ1-4

CDR3 DNA: TGTGCCAGCAGCGTAAGCCCCACTCTCGGGAGATCGGCCTACAATGAGCAGTTCTTC
CDR3 protein: CASSVSPTLGRSAYNEQFF
D gene: -
V gene: TRBV9
clone size: -
J gene: TRBJ2-1

CDR3 DNA: TGTGCCAGCAGCCAAGAACGGTTCCAGGTCAATCAGCCCCAGCATTTT
CDR3 protein: CASSQERFQVNQPQHF
D gene: -
V gene: TRBV4-2
clone size: -
J gene: TRBJ1-5

CDR3 DNA: TGCGCCAGCAGCCCTATCGACTCCTCTGGGGCCAACGTCCTGACTTTC
CDR3 protein: CASSPIDSSGANVLTF
D gene: -
V gene: TRBV5-1
clone size: -
J gene: TRBJ2-6

CDR3 DNA: TGTGCCAGCAGCTCTCTTGGGGACTGGGATTCACCCCTCCACTTT
CDR3 protein: CASSSLGDWDSPLHF
D gene: -
V gene: TRBV5-4
clone size: -
J gene: TRBJ1-6

CDR3 DNA: TGTGCCAGCAGCCGAGCCGGGAGATCTAACGAGCAGTACTTC
CDR3 protein: CASSRAGRSNEQYF
D gene: -
V gene: TRBV7-9
clone size: -
J gene: TRBJ2-7

CDR3 DNA: TGTGCCAGCAGCCCGACAGGGCTTCCTGACCAGCCCCAGCATTTT
CDR3 protein: CASSPTGLPDQPQHF
D gene: TRBD1
V gene: TRBV7-2
clone size: -
J gene: TRBJ1-5

CDR3 DNA: TGTGCCAGCAGTGAATATAACGGGGGTGGGGAGCTGTTTTTT
CDR3 protein: CASSEYNGGGELFF
D gene: -
V gene: TRBV25-1
clone size: -
J gene: TRBJ2-2

CDR3 DNA: TGTGCCATCAGTGAGTCTGTGGGGGCAAGCTCTGGGGCCAACGTCCTGACTTTC
CDR3 protein: CAISESVGASSGANVLTF
D gene: -
V gene: TRBV10-3
clone size: once
J gene: TRBJ2-6

CDR3 DNA: TGTGCCAGCAGCGTAGCGGGAGGCAATGAGCAGTTCTTC
CDR3 protein: CASSVAGGNEQFF
D gene: TRBD2
V gene: TRBV9
clone size: -
J gene: TRBJ2-1

CDR3 DNA: TGTGCCAGCAGCTTGTGGAGACAGACAGGGTATGGCTACACCTTC
CDR3 protein: CASSLWRQTGYGYTF
D gene: TRBD1
V gene: TRBV5-4
clone size: -
J gene: TRBJ1-2

CDR3 DNA: TGTGCCAGCAGCGGGGGGGGAGGGGTTCCCGAGCAGTACTTC
CDR3 protein: CASSGGGGVPEQYF
D gene: TRBD2
V gene: TRBV5-6
clone size: -
J gene: TRBJ2-7

CDR3 DNA: TGTGCCAGCAGCCAACGGGCCGGGACTAGCGGGAGTCGCCTCTACGAGCAGTACTTC
CDR3 protein: CASSQRAGTSGSRLYEQYF
D gene: TRBD2
V gene: TRBV4-2
clone size: -
J gene: TRBJ2-7

CDR3 DNA: TGTGCCAGCAGCGCGCGACAGGGCGGATTCTACGAGCAGTACTTC
CDR3 protein: CASSARQGGFYEQYF
D gene: TRBD1
V gene: TRBV6-1
clone size: -
J gene: TRBJ2-7

CDR3 DNA: TGTGCCAGCAGCCCGCACCCCGGGACTCAACGCACAGATACGCAGTATTTT
CDR3 protein: CASSPHPGTQRTDTQYF
D gene: -
V gene: TRBV28
clone size: -
J gene: TRBJ2-3

CDR3 DNA: TGTGCCAGCAGCGTGACTAGCGGGAGGCCAATCCAAGAGACCCAGTACTTC
CDR3 protein: CASSVTSGRPIQETQYF
D gene: TRBD2
V gene: TRBV9
clone size: -
J gene: TRBJ2-5

CDR3 DNA: TGTGCCAGCAGCTTTGGGACAGGGGTGATGTACAATGAGCAGTTCTTC
CDR3 protein: CASSFGTGVMYNEQFF
D gene: TRBD1
V gene: TRBV5-4
clone size: -
J gene: TRBJ2-1

CDR3 DNA: TGTGCCTGGAGTGTACAACTGGGACTAGCGGGATCCTACGAGCAGTACTTC
CDR3 protein: CAWSVQLGLAGSYEQYF
D gene: TRBD2
V gene: TRBV30
clone size: -
J gene: TRBJ2-7

CDR3 DNA: TGTGCCAGCAGTGAATTTCGGACAGGGGGCTATGGCTACACCTTC
CDR3 protein: CASSEFRTGGYGYTF
D gene: TRBD1
V gene: TRBV25-1
clone size: -
J gene: TRBJ1-2

CDR3 DNA: TGTGCCAGCAGCTTGTACAGTGAGAACACTGAAGCTTTCTTT
CDR3 protein: CASSLYSENTEAFF
D gene: -
V gene: TRBV5-5
clone size: -
J gene: TRBJ1-1

CDR3 DNA: TGCGCCAGCAGTTTAAACACTGAAGCTTTCTTT
CDR3 protein: CASSLNTEAFF
D gene: -
V gene: TRBV10-2
clone size: -
J gene: TRBJ1-1

CDR3 DNA: TGTGCCAGCACCCCAGTTCCCTACGAGCAGTACTTC
CDR3 protein: CASTPVPYEQYF
D gene: -
V gene: TRBV2
clone size: -
J gene: TRBJ2-7

CDR3 DNA: TGTGCCAGCAGTTTTCTCGGCGGGCTTAATGAAAAACTGTTTTTT
CDR3 protein: CASSFLGGLNEKLFF
D gene: -
V gene: TRBV28
clone size: -
J gene: TRBJ1-4

CDR3 DNA: TGTGCCAGTAGTATTTCATATGCGACAGCGGGGGTCTACGAGCAGTACTTC
CDR3 protein: CASSISYATAGVYEQYF
D gene: TRBD2
V gene: TRBV19
clone size: -
J gene: TRBJ2-7

CDR3 DNA: TGTGCCAGCAGTTGGAAGCGGGAGGGTTACAATGAGCAGTTCTTC
CDR3 protein: CASSWKREGYNEQFF
D gene: TRBD2
V gene: TRBV2
clone size: -
J gene: TRBJ2-1

CDR3 DNA: TGTGCCAGCAGCTTAAAGGGACACCCGAACACTGAAGCTTTCTTT
CDR3 protein: CASSLKGHPNTEAFF
D gene: -
V gene: TRBV11-2
clone size: once
J gene: TRBJ1-1